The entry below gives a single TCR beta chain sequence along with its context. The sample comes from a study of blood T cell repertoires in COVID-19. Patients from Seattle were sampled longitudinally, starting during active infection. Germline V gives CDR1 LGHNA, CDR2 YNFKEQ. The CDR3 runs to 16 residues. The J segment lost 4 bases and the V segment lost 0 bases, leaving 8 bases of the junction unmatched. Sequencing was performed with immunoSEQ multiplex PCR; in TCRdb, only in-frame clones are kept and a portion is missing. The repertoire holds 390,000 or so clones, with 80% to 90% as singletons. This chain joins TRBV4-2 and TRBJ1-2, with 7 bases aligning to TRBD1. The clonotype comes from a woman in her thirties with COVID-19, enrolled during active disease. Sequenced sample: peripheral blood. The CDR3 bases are TGTGCCAGCAGCCAAGATCAGGGGCAGGGGGGCTATGGCTACACCTTC. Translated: CASSQDQGQGGYGYTF.